This TCR beta chain was observed in a study of cytomegalovirus exposure and HLA in healthy donors. Study observations and caveats: 150 or so TCR beta chains were listed as cytomegalovirus-associated.

The PCR employed 60 Vbeta primers together with 13 Jbeta primers. Original data processing: There were about 86 million unique TCR beta chains by a later count, and about 11 million of them were shared. Measured with immunoSEQ multiplex PCR; TCRdb has only the in-frame clones, and not every one. The V and J calls and the clone size are those of that table, but D and trimming were determined from the DNA. Of fewer than 250,000 clones listed, around 79% are singletons. The CDR3 extends over 15 amino acids. J was trimmed by 12 bases and V by 5 bases; bases with no gene match: 14. Germline V gene data show CDR1 as MDHEN and CDR2 as SYDVKM. As to this clone: Its antigen is undetermined.

V gene TRBV28 combines with J gene TRBJ2-1; 9 nucleotides match TRBD2. This TCR was sampled from a woman between 18 and 30 years old in good health and CMV-seronegative. The sample taken for sequencing was PBMCs. The CDR3 nucleotides are TGTGCCAGCAGTAGGCTTGTTAGCGGGAGCAAGGTGCAGTTCTTC. It is translated as CASSRLVSGSKVQFF. The full variable domain, its missing parts supplied by reference TRBV28 and TRBJ2-1, is DVKVTQSSRYLVKRTGEKVFLECVQDMDHENMFWYRQDPGLGLRLIYFSYDVKMKEKGDIPEGYSVSREKKERFSLILESASTNQTSMYLCASSRLVSGSKVQFFGPGTRLTVL.